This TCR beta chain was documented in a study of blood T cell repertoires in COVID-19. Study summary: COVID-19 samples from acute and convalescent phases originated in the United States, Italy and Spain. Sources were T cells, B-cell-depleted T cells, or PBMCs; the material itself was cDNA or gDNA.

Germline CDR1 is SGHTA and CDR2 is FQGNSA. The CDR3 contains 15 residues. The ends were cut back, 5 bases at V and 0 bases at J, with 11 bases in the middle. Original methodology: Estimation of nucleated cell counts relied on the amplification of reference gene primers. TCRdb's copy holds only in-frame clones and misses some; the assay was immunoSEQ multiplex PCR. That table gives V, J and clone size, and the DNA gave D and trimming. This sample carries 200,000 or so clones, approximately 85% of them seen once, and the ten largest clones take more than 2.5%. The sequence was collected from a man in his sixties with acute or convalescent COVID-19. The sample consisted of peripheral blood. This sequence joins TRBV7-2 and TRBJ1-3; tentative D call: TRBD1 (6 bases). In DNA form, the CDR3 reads TGTGCCAGCAGCGTAGGACAGAACTCTGGAAACACCATATATTTT. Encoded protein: CASSVGQNSGNTIYF.